Below are 20 T cell receptor beta chains sequenced from a single sample in a study of blood T cells in healthy people across ages. Sample-barcoded 5' priming and a J-beta primer mix drove a second PCR of about 6 to 12 cycles. TCRdb re-analysed the 5' RACE reads in MiXCR, keeping a single row per CDR3 protein. The data contain around 1.5 million distinct CDR3 sequences, 59% of them singletons. The specimen was blood. The origin of the receptors is a man younger than 35 in good health.

This clonotype has more than one count but fewer than ten. The V gene is TRBV6-1, the J gene TRBJ1-1; possible D gene TRBD1, 6 bases. The germline V gene has CDR1 MNHNS and CDR2 SASEGT. Trimming took off 7 bases at V and 8 bases at J, with 14 bases between the two ends. The CDR3 is 12 amino acids. CDR3 DNA sequence: TGTGCCAGCACCTCGCCACAGGGAGAAGCTTTCTTT. Translated: CASTSPQGEAFF.

V usage is TRBV4-1 and J usage is TRBJ1-6, with unresolved D. The CDR3 has 18 amino acids. V lost 0 bases and J 8 bases, leaving 20 bases between the germline ends. CDR1 and CDR2 from the germline V gene are MGHRA and YSYEKL. The CDR3 sequence is CASSQDFGILVGDSPLHF. CDR3 DNA sequence: TGCGCCAGCAGCCAAGATTTTGGGATCTTGGTAGGTGATTCACCCCTCCACTTT.

This clonotype was recorded only once. The J gene is TRBJ2-7, the V gene TRBV27; perhaps TRBD2 as D (6 bases). From germline, CDR1 is MNHEY and CDR2 SMNVEV (reference sequence). Between the trimmed V and J ends, which lost 5 bases and 5 bases, there was a span of 16 bases. The length of the CDR3 is 14 residues. CDR3 sequence reads: CASSRRLGVDEQYF. The CDR3 DNA reads TGTGCCAGCAGTAGACGACTAGGGGTAGACGAGCAGTACTTC.

The chain carries TRBV27 and TRBJ2-5; tentative D call: TRBD2 (6 bases). TRBJ2-7 explains the end of the DNA better; the J call may be wrong. This CDR3 is 15 amino acids long. Germline lookup yields CDR1 MNHEY and CDR2 SMNVEV (reference sequence). CDR3 in amino acids: CASSLGTGRWYEQYF. The CDR3 DNA is TGTGCCAGCAGTTTAGGGACTGGGCGTTGGTACGAGCAGTACTTC.

There are a few counts of this clonotype. CDR3 region: CASSQEWLAGGPHYEQYF. DNA of the CDR3: TGCGCCAGCAGCCAAGAGTGGCTAGCGGGAGGGCCCCACTACGAGCAGTACTTC. V and J are TRBV4-1 and TRBJ2-4, with 12 bases aligning to TRBD2. The J call may be in error: the DNA end matches TRBJ2-7 better. This CDR3 has 18 residues. In germline, CDR1 is MGHRA, CDR2 YSYEKL.

The chain employs TRBV27 and TRBJ2-7; D gene uncertain. Near its end, the DNA agrees better with TRBJ2-1, so the J call may be wrong. Germline CDR1 reads MNHEY; CDR2 reads SMNVEV (reference sequence). The CDR3 has 12 amino acids. The CDR3 DNA reads TGTGCCAGCAGCGGCATCGGTGGCGAGCAGTTCTTC. Amino acids: CASSGIGGEQFF.

V and J are TRBV6-1 and TRBJ2-1; a weak D match, TRBD2 (5 bases). Germline V lookup: CDR1 MNHNS, CDR2 SASEGT. The CDR3 consists of 18 residues. The germline V and J ends were trimmed by 5 bases and 1 base, with 21 bases remaining between them. In nucleotides, the CDR3 is TGTGCCAGCAGTCCACTAGTTTTAAAGCGAGATTCCTACAATGAGCAGTTCTTC. Its protein is CASSPLVLKRDSYNEQFF.

The rearrangement links TRBV15 to TRBJ2-7; 9 bases align to TRBD1. This CDR3 has 15 residues. The V and J ends lost 0 bases and 5 bases, in that order; junction bases with no gene match: 5. CDR1 and CDR2 from the germline V gene are LNHNV and YYDKDF (reference sequence). In DNA form, the CDR3 reads TGTGCCACCAGCAGAGATGTGGACAGGGGACACGAGCAGTACTTC. Translated: CATSRDVDRGHEQYF.

The chain joins TRBV7-2 to TRBJ2-1, with 8 positions matching TRBD2. Per germline, CDR1 SGHTA and CDR2 FQGNSA. V lost 2 bases, J lost 10 bases, and 10 bases stayed unmatched. This CDR3 has 15 residues. CDR3 in DNA: TGTGCCAGCAGCTTATCCGGGGGGGCCTTAGTCGAGCAGTTCTTC. This sequence encodes CASSLSGGALVEQFF.

V is TRBV7-9 and J is TRBJ2-7; TRBD2 aligns across 8 bases. The germline V gene has CDR1 SEHNR and CDR2 FQNEAQ (reference sequence). V dropped 5 bases and J dropped 5; count of bases not matched to a gene: 8. The CDR3 extends over 14 amino acids. The CDR3 region is CASSPGGFYDEQYF. The CDR3 bases are TGTGCCAGCAGCCCGGGGGGGTTCTACGACGAGCAGTACTTC. Using reference TRBV7-9 and TRBJ2-7 for the parts outside the CDR3, the full variable domain is DTGVSQNPRHKITKRGQNVTFRCDPISEHNRLYWYRQTLGQGPEFLTYFQNEAQLEKSRLLSDRFSAERPKGSFSTLEIQRTEQGDSAMYLCASSPGGFYDEQYFGPGTRLTVT.

In this sample, this clonotype turned up many times. The rearrangement links TRBV29-1 to TRBJ1-2; the match to TRBD1 covers 8 bases. Germline V lookup: CDR1 SQVTM, CDR2 ANQGSEA. The trim removed 1 base at V and 7 bases at J, leaving 5 bases unmatched. This CDR3 is built from 13 residues. This CDR3 reads CSVEGQGASGYTF. Written as DNA, the CDR3 is TGCAGCGTTGAAGGTCAGGGGGCTAGTGGCTACACCTTC. The variable domain in full, with the rest retrieved from reference TRBV29-1 and TRBJ1-2, is SAVISQKPSRDICQRGTSLTIQCQVDSQVTMMFWYRQQPGQSLTLIATANQGSEATYESGFVIDKFPISRPNLTFSTLTVSNMSPEDSSIYLCSVEGQGASGYTFGSGTRLTVV.

This clonotype showed up just once. The CDR3 bases are TGCGCCAGCAGCCGCCTATCCCCGGGGGAAAAACTGTTTTTT. Translating gives CASSRLSPGEKLFF. The V and J genes are TRBV4-1 and TRBJ1-4, with D unclear. CDR1 and CDR2 from the germline V gene are MGHRA and YSYEKL. V lost 4 bases, J lost 8 bases, and 14 bases lay in between. CDR3 length equals 14 residues.

This clonotype was seen a few times. The chain recombines TRBV12-5 with TRBJ2-4, with no clear D. The DNA end favors TRBJ2-7, so the J call may be wrong. CDR1 LGHNT and CDR2 FRNRAP come from the germline V gene. The CDR3 is 12 residues long. CDR3 DNA: TGTGCTAGTGGTCAAGACTTCCACGAGCAGTACTTC. Encoded protein: CASGQDFHEQYF.

The chain recombines TRBV6-1 with TRBJ2-7; D perhaps matches TRBD1 (6 bases). The V and J ends lost 3 bases and 0 bases respectively, with 9 bases between them. Germline V gene data show CDR1 as MNHNS and CDR2 as SASEGT. This CDR3 is built from 14 residues. In DNA, the CDR3 is TGTGCCAGCAGTGAGCAGGGGATCTCCTACGAGCAGTACTTC. Amino acids: CASSEQGISYEQYF.

The rearrangement uses TRBV28 and TRBJ2-3; TRBD2 aligns across 9 bases. V shed 2 bases, J shed 5 bases, and the junction held 5 bases outside the gene matches. The CDR3 consists of 15 residues. The germline gives CDR1 MDHEN, CDR2 SYDVKM. CDR3 sequence: CASSLRGGGVDTQYF. The CDR3 region has the DNA TGTGCCAGCAGTTTACGTGGCGGGGGGGTAGATACGCAGTATTTT.

This clonotype was detected a few times. V is TRBV6-5 and J is TRBJ2-7, with 10 bases matching TRBD2. Germline V gene sequence: CDR1 MNHEY, CDR2 SVGAGI. The CDR3 length is 14 residues. The junction had 11 bases not matched to a gene; V was cut back by 6 bases and J by 9 bases. The CDR3 sequence is CASSLGVAGGRQYF. The CDR3, as DNA: TGTGCCAGCAGCCTCGGGGTAGCGGGAGGACGGCAGTACTTC.

There are a few counts of this clonotype. The chain has TRBV5-1 and TRBJ1-2, with D unclear. Between the trimmed V and J ends, which lost 0 bases and 8 bases, there was a span of 17 bases. Looked up from germline, CDR1 is SGHRS and CDR2 is YFSETQ. This CDR3 is built from 15 residues. The CDR3 region has the DNA TGCGCCAGCAGCTTGGCTTCCACGGGCTCACGGGGCTACACCTTC. Protein: CASSLASTGSRGYTF.

The chain combines TRBV20-1 with TRBJ2-5; D perhaps matches TRBD1 (5 bases). The CDR3 contains 12 residues. V was pared by 4 bases and J by 1 base, with 7 bases between. The V gene's germline CDR1 is DFQATT and CDR2 SNEGSKA (reference sequence). Here the CDR3 DNA reads TGCAGTGCTAAGGACACCCAAGAGACCCAGTACTTC. Translated: CSAKDTQETQYF.

The chain has TRBV4-2 and TRBJ2-7; D unresolved. Germline CDR1 reads LGHNA; CDR2 reads YNFKEQ. This CDR3 spans 17 amino acids. V was clipped by 0 bases and J by 0 bases, with 15 bases between them. The DNA for the CDR3 is TGTGCCAGCAGCCAAGATTTAAGCGATAGCCTCTCCTACGAGCAGTACTTC. Translating it yields CASSQDLSDSLSYEQYF.

The genes are TRBV13 and TRBJ2-5; 7 bases agree with TRBD2. CDR3 size: 15 residues. The J segment lost 5 bases and the V segment lost 3 bases, leaving 9 bases of the junction unmatched. The V gene's germline CDR1 is PRHDT and CDR2 FYEKMQ (reference sequence). CDR3 amino acids: CASSFQAGERETQYF. As DNA, the CDR3 is TGTGCCAGCAGCTTTCAGGCGGGGGAGCGGGAGACCCAGTACTTC.